Below, one T cell receptor (beta chain) is given with its context. Antigen: not known. The source of the sample is a study of cytomegalovirus exposure and HLA in healthy donors. Study information: Earlier sequencing of 150 million to 200 million T cells yielded roughly 100 million unique TCR beta sequences.

General study points: With DRB1 most and HLA-C fewest, TCR association rates differed between HLA loci in a later analysis.

The PCR used 60 Vbeta and 13 Jbeta primers. The data were produced by immunoSEQ multiplex PCR, yet TCRdb's version contains in-frame clones alone and is incomplete. The sample records about 130,000 clones, about three quarters being singletons. This TCR was sampled from a woman in her forties in good health and CMV-seronegative. The sample was PBMCs.

The chain's CDR3 is CASSEPNEQYF. CDR3 in DNA: TGTGCCAGCAGTGAACCCAACGAGCAGTACTTC. V gene TRBV6-1 combines with J gene TRBJ2-7; D call uncertain. Between the trimmed V and J ends, which lost 2 bases and 5 bases, there was a span of 4 bases. Germline V lookup: CDR1 MNHNS, CDR2 SASEGT. The CDR3 covers 11 residues.